Listed here are 30 T cell receptor beta chains from one sample, sequenced in a study of T-cell reconstitution after alpha-beta-depleted transplantation in children. Researchers prepared the TCRbeta library using unique molecular identifiers, the study reports. TCRdb re-derived calls from the PCR reads in MiXCR, one entry per CDR3 protein. The sample consists of 600,000 to 700,000 distinct CDR3 sequences, under 15% of them appearing once. Source: PBMCs, taken before TCRalphabeta/CD19-depleted stem cell transplant. All receptors derive from a girl between 2 and 10 years old with congenital amegakaryocytic thrombocytopenia, due to receive a stem cell transplant.

This clonotype has a count of ten or more. V gene TRBV28 combines with J gene TRBJ1-1; TRBD1 matches at 7 bases. Germline V CDR1 and CDR2: MDHEN, SYDVKM. The CDR3 is 13 residues long. V shed 3 bases and J 7 bases; nucleotides not matched to a gene: 5. The CDR3 is CASSFRDSLEAFF. The CDR3 coding sequence is TGTGCCAGCAGTTTCAGGGACAGCCTTGAAGCTTTCTTT.

J is TRBJ2-5 and V is TRBV7-8, with TRBD2 matching over 8 bases. Germline assignment: CDR1 SGHVS and CDR2 FQNEAQ. The CDR3 loop spans 17 amino acids. J lost 5 bases, V lost 2 bases, and 13 bases had no gene match. The CDR3 sequence is CASSLSRLAHQAETQYF. The CDR3, as DNA: TGTGCCAGCAGCTTATCCCGACTAGCGCACCAAGCGGAGACCCAGTACTTC.

This clonotype was seen only a few times. The chain employs TRBV29-1 and TRBJ2-1; TRBD2 matches 7 bases. Germline-derived CDR1 and CDR2 are SQVTM and ANQGSEA. The CDR3 totals 16 residues. V shed 7 bases and J 0 bases; nucleotides not matched to a gene: 12. CDR3 loop: CSGNNKASGSYNEQFF. DNA for the CDR3: TGCAGCGGAAATAACAAAGCTAGCGGCTCCTACAATGAGCAGTTCTTC.

This clonotype was seen at least ten times. V usage is TRBV20-1 and J usage is TRBJ2-1; 10 nucleotides align to TRBD2. Germline assignment: CDR1 DFQATT and CDR2 SNEGSKA (reference sequence). V lost 6 bases and J lost 7; bases outside the gene matches: 6. The CDR3 consists of 13 residues. The CDR3 DNA follows: TGCAGTGCGTTAGCGGGAGGTTATAATGAGCAGTTCTTC. It encodes CSALAGGYNEQFF.

About this clonotype: At one of its ends the junction is not consistent with the germline gene, which may arise from a read error. The chain links TRBV7-2 to TRBJ1-4; D remains unclear. The CDR3 runs to 15 residues. Germline CDR1 reads SGHTA; CDR2 reads FQGNSA. CDR3 in DNA: TGTGCCAGCAGCCCAGGCCGCGTTCCTAATGAAAAACTGTATTTT. Amino acids: CASSPGRVPNEKLYF.

There are a few counts of this clonotype. The V gene is TRBV12-3 or TRBV12-4, the J gene TRBJ1-4, with D unclear. Deletions cut 4 bases from V and 4 bases from J, with 10 bases between. The CDR3 covers 14 residues. CDR3: CASSSQQYNEKLFF. Here the CDR3 DNA reads TGTGCCAGCAGTTCACAACAGTATAATGAAAAACTGTTTTTT.

The chain carries TRBV12-3 or TRBV12-4 and TRBJ2-7; 10 nucleotides match TRBD1. This CDR3 is 15 amino acids long. The V segment lost 7 bases and the J segment 2 bases; nucleotides outside the gene matches: 8. The CDR3, as DNA: TGTGCCAGCAATCGAGGACAGGGGGGAGCCTACGAGCAGTACTTC. It is translated as CASNRGQGGAYEQYF.

This clonotype was detected many times. For the CDR3, the DNA is TGCAGTGCTAGCTTGGGTAGCAGGAACACCGGGGAGCTGTTTTTT. It specifies CSASLGSRNTGELFF. The rearrangement uses TRBV20-1 and TRBJ2-2; D is ambiguous. The CDR3 is 15 amino acids. CDR1 DFQATT and CDR2 SNEGSKA come from the germline V gene (reference sequence). Trimming removed 3 bases at V and 1 base at J, with 12 bases between.

In the case of this clonotype: A read error may explain this, as a much larger clone is one base away. CDR3 DNA sequence: TGTGCCAGCAGATCTTCCGGGACAGGGGATGGCGACACCTTC. It encodes CASRSSGTGDGDTF. The rearrangement links TRBV12-3 or TRBV12-4 to TRBJ1-2; the match to TRBD1 covers 10 bases. CDR3 length equals 14 residues.

The chain links TRBV10-3 to TRBJ2-1; D gene ambiguous. The germline V and J ends were trimmed by 6 bases and 0 bases, with 15 bases remaining between them. Germline V lookup: CDR1 ENHRY, CDR2 SYGVKD. The CDR3 contains 16 residues. The CDR3 DNA reads TGTGCCATCAGCCCCGGGCGGTTATTCTCCTACAATGAGCAGTTCTTC. Protein sequence: CAISPGRLFSYNEQFF.

In regard to this clonotype: One junction end does not reproduce the germline sequence, and a read error may be involved. The V gene is TRBV6-5, the J gene TRBJ2-1, with D possibly being TRBD2 (5 bases). The CDR3 runs to 16 residues. Germline V gene sequence: CDR1 MNHEY, CDR2 SVGAGI. Here the CDR3 DNA reads TGTGCCGGCAGTTCCTCGCGGAGGCGGAAATACAATGAGCAGTTCTTC. This translates into CAGSSSRRRKYNEQFF.

The chain uses TRBV12-3 or TRBV12-4 and TRBJ1-3; D gene uncertain. The CDR3 contains 12 residues. Trimming removed 7 bases from V and 6 bases from J, with 10 bases in between. The CDR3 loop reads CASKRVENTIYF. The CDR3, as DNA: TGTGCCAGCAAGAGGGTGGAAAACACCATATATTTT.

This clonotype came up many times. This chain joins TRBV12-3 or TRBV12-4 and TRBJ2-1; D remains ambiguous. V was pared by 7 bases and J by 8 bases, with 6 bases between. This CDR3 has 10 residues. CDR3 region: CASKRYEQFF. The CDR3 coding sequence is TGTGCCAGCAAAAGGTATGAGCAGTTCTTC.

This clonotype has a count of ten or more. The rearrangement links TRBV7-2 to TRBJ2-3, with D tentatively TRBD2 (6 bases). The CDR3 sequence is 16 residues long. Germline loops: CDR1 SGHTA, CDR2 FQGNSA. Trimming shortened V by 2 bases and J by 1 base, and 13 bases separated the two germline ends. CDR3 nucleotide sequence: TGTGCCAGCAGCTTAAGTTTTGCTAGCGGCACAGATACGCAGTATTTT. This gives the protein CASSLSFASGTDTQYF.

This clonotype came up a few times. Here the CDR3 DNA reads TGCGCCAGCAGCTACTCTGTGAGCCTTAACACCGGGGAGCTGTTTTTT. Residues: CASSYSVSLNTGELFF. The chain combines TRBV5-1 with TRBJ2-2, with D uncertain. The V gene's germline CDR1 is SGHRS and CDR2 YFSETQ. CDR3 length equals 16 residues. Trimming shortened V by 3 bases and J by 2 bases, and 14 bases separated the two germline ends.

This clonotype was found many times. V gene TRBV12-3 or TRBV12-4 combines with J gene TRBJ2-1, with D possibly being TRBD2 (6 bases). The V end lost 3 bases, the J end lost 5 bases, and 20 bases lay between the germline ends. The CDR3 runs 17 residues. The CDR3: CASSFSRDFRGHNEQFF. The CDR3 DNA reads TGTGCCAGCAGTTTCAGCCGGGACTTCCGTGGACACAATGAGCAGTTCTTC.

V and J are TRBV7-2 and TRBJ2-1; TRBD2 aligns across 10 bases. Germline CDR1 and CDR2: SGHTA and FQGNSA. Losses at the gene ends were 5 bases for V and 6 bases for J; bases not matched to a gene: 10. CDR3 length: 16 amino acids. The CDR3 DNA reads TGTGCCAGCAGCCCCCGCGGGCTAGCGGGAGTCAATGAGCAGTTCTTC. Amino acids: CASSPRGLAGVNEQFF.

This clonotype has ten or more counts. The chain is built from TRBV20-1 and TRBJ2-5, with 9 positions matching TRBD1. CDR1 DFQATT and CDR2 SNEGSKA come from the germline V gene (reference sequence). The CDR3 has 15 residues. Trimming cost V 1 base and J 4 bases; bases outside gene matches: 7. Here the CDR3 DNA reads TGCAGTGCTAGAGTGTGGGACAGGGTAGCAGAGACCCAGTACTTC. It translates to CSARVWDRVAETQYF.

A word on this clonotype: The CDR3 carries no conserved terminal phenylalanine or tryptophan, so it likely arises from a read error. This chain links TRBV5-1 with TRBJ1-1; maybe TRBD1 (5 bases). Trimming pared 0 bases from V and 4 bases from J, leaving 10 bases between. Germline V gene sequence: CDR1 SGHRS, CDR2 YFSETQ. The CDR3 sequence is 14 residues long. CDR3 bases: TGCGCCAGCAGCTTGGAGGCGGGGGGCACTGAAGCTTTCTAT. Its translation is CASSLEAGGTEAFY.

This clonotype turned up a few times. V gene TRBV6-5 combines with J gene TRBJ1-3, with a tentative D call TRBD1 (6 bases). The germline CDR1 and CDR2 sequences are MNHEY and SVGAGI. The CDR3 runs to 16 residues. V was cut by 4 bases and J by 4 bases, with 17 bases left in between. The CDR3 protein is CASSLRTGTSGNTIYF. The CDR3 DNA reads TGTGCCAGCAGTTTACGTACAGGGACATCGGGAAACACCATATATTTT.

Ten or more counts support this clonotype. V usage is TRBV5-1 and J usage is TRBJ2-1, with TRBD2 matching over 11 bases. The CDR3 has 16 residues. J gave up 5 bases and V 4 bases, and 8 bases lay outside the gene matches. Germline V gives CDR1 SGHRS, CDR2 YFSETQ. CDR3 DNA sequence: TGCGCCAGCAGCCCCTATACTAGCGGGGGAAACAATGAGCAGTTCTTC. This sequence encodes CASSPYTSGGNNEQFF.

In its sample, this clonotype was seen many times. The chain recombines TRBV20-1 with TRBJ2-1, with D perhaps TRBD2 (6 bases). Trimming removed 6 bases at V and 1 base at J, with 13 bases between. Germline V gene lookup returns CDR1 DFQATT and CDR2 SNEGSKA (reference sequence). This CDR3 comprises 14 residues. The CDR3 nucleotides read TGCAGTGCCGTAAAGGGACTGTCCTACAATGAGCAGTTCTTC. It is translated as CSAVKGLSYNEQFF.

This chain uses TRBV7-2 with TRBJ2-1, with D uncertain. V gave up 1 base and J gave up 0 bases, with 10 bases separating them. The length of the CDR3 is 16 residues. In germline, CDR1 is SGHTA, CDR2 FQGNSA. As DNA, the CDR3 is TGTGCCAGCAGCTTAGGGAAGGTTATCTCCTACAATGAGCAGTTCTTC. It translates to CASSLGKVISYNEQFF.

This clonotype was seen many times. The chain recombines TRBV5-1 with TRBJ2-5; D call uncertain. Germline V gene sequence: CDR1 SGHRS, CDR2 YFSETQ. This CDR3 has 14 residues. V shed 3 bases and J shed 3 bases, with 12 bases lying between them. The CDR3 sequence is CASSWYTQKETQYF. The CDR3 DNA reads TGCGCCAGCAGCTGGTATACCCAAAAAGAGACCCAGTACTTC.

The genes are TRBV7-2 and TRBJ2-3, with 12 bases fitting TRBD2. The trim removed 0 bases at V and 4 bases at J, leaving 2 bases unmatched. Looked up from germline, CDR1 is SGHTA and CDR2 is FQGNSA. This CDR3 spans 16 amino acids. CDR3 in DNA: TGTGCCAGCAGCTTAGCGGGACTAGCGGGTTCAGATACGCAGTATTTT. It yields the protein CASSLAGLAGSDTQYF.

This clonotype was seen at least ten times. The rearrangement uses TRBV5-6 and TRBJ2-1, with D uncertain. Germline V gives CDR1 SGHDT, CDR2 YYEEEE. V lost 4 bases and J lost 0, with 17 bases in between. This CDR3 has 17 residues. The CDR3, as DNA: TGTGCCAGCAGCGAAAACATCCTACAGAGCTCCTACAATGAGCAGTTCTTC. Encoded protein: CASSENILQSSYNEQFF.

This clonotype showed up many times. The V call is TRBV6-5, the J call TRBJ1-5; possible D gene TRBD1, 6 bases. The V and J ends lost 5 bases and 4 bases respectively, with 18 bases between them. CDR3 length: 16 amino acids. Germline V gene sequence: CDR1 MNHEY, CDR2 SVGAGI. CDR3 loop: CASSPSSGGRNQPQHF. CDR3 nucleotide sequence: TGTGCCAGCAGTCCTTCATCGGGGGGGCGTAATCAGCCCCAGCATTTT.

This clonotype was picked up many times. The CDR3 DNA sequence: TGCGCCAGCACCTCGAATTGGCTCCCGGTCGACAATGAGCAGTTCTTC. Amino acids: CASTSNWLPVDNEQFF. V is TRBV5-1 and J is TRBJ2-1; no firm D call. The CDR3 length is 16 residues. V lost 6 bases and J 5 bases, leaving 21 bases between the germline ends. The V gene's germline CDR1 is SGHRS and CDR2 YFSETQ.

This rearrangement joins TRBV7-8 to TRBJ2-1; TRBD2 agrees at 9 bases. The CDR3 extends over 15 amino acids. Per germline, CDR1 SGHVS and CDR2 FQNEAQ. The trim removed 5 bases at V and 2 bases at J, leaving 4 bases unmatched. CDR3 bases: TGTGCCAGCAGCGATAGCGGGAGTCCCTACAATGAGCAGTTCTTC. Encoded protein: CASSDSGSPYNEQFF.

This clonotype was recorded a few times. This chain joins TRBV20-1 and TRBJ1-4; 7 bases map to TRBD1. The CDR3 loop spans 12 amino acids. Germline CDR1 is DFQATT and CDR2 is SNEGSKA (reference sequence). The V and J ends lost 6 bases and 7 bases, in that order; junction bases with no gene match: 5. The chain's CDR3 is CSAVGQFEKLFF. CDR3 nucleotides: TGCAGTGCCGTGGGACAGTTTGAAAAACTGTTTTTT.